This T cell receptor (beta chain) was sequenced during a study of a mutant IDH1 vaccine in newly diagnosed glioma. Study as a whole: In some groups vaccination began 4-6 weeks post-radiotherapy; others received it with temozolomide. Those enrolled had earlier been treated with radiotherapy, temozolomide, or both, mostly both.

Concerning this clone: Its cognate antigen is unknown.

CDR1 is SQVTM, CDR2 ANQGSEA, per germline. Trimming took 6 bases from V and 4 from J, leaving 16 bases between them. The CDR3 is 14 amino acids. The time point was: week 11, during vaccination. Each vaccine dose was 300 ug of mutant IDH1 20-mer peptide, with topical imiquimod. New WHO grade 3 or 4 IDH1-mutant, ATRX-lost astrocytomas were present in all donors. The method was immunoSEQ multiplex PCR; TCRdb's version includes in-frame clones alone and lacks a portion of them. The sample yields over 55,000 clones, less than 85% seen once. The sample consisted of PBMCs, taken from a glioma patient whose treatment included an IDH1 peptide vaccine. The rearrangement links TRBV29-1 to TRBJ2-4; D gene ambiguous. This TCR derives from a man aged 25 to 40 with glioma. CDR3 in DNA: TGCAGCGTCGCCGATCAGTACTTAAAAAACATTCAGTACTTC. Residues: CSVADQYLKNIQYF.